This T cell receptor (beta chain) was captured by sequencing in a study of cytomegalovirus exposure and HLA in healthy donors. About the research overall: Some 85 million unique TCRs, all from HLA-typed donors, were included in an early release of the data. In terms of ancestry, the Caucasian-associated cluster contained roughly 81% of the roughly 400 genotyped donors.

This clone was seen a handful of times. The target antigen is unknown. With 60 Vbeta and 13 Jbeta primers, the PCR was carried out. The table came from immunoSEQ multiplex PCR; TCRdb's copy has only in-frame clones and leaves some out. The repertoire holds about 95,000 clones, around 73% seen once, with roughly 4.3% in the top ten. This CDR3 has 14 amino acids. In germline, CDR1 is LGHNA, CDR2 YNFKEQ. The ends were cut back, 0 bases at V and 11 bases at J, with 16 bases in the middle. Findings and caveats of the study: In a later analysis, HLA-associated beta chains showed higher expansion and lower generation probabilities than comparable chains. Most TCRs appeared rarely, but some public TCRs recurred in many donors.

This rearrangement joins TRBV4-2 to TRBJ1-2; no clear D. The sample was PBMCs. The receptor was isolated from a woman between 35 and 50 years old in good health and CMV-seropositive. The CDR3 spells CASSQERTQSGYTF. The CDR3 DNA sequence: TGTGCCAGCAGCCAAGAGCGGACTCAGTCCGGATACACCTTC.